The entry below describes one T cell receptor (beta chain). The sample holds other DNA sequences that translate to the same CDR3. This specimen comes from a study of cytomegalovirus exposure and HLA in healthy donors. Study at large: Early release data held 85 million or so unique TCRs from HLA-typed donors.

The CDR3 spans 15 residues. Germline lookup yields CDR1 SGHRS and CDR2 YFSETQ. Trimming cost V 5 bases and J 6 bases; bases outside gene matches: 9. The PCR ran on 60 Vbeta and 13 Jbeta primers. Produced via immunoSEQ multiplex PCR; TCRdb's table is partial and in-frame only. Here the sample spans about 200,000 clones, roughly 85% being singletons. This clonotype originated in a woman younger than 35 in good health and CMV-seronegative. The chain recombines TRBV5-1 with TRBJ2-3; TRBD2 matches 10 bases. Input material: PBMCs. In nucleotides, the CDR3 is TGCGCCAGCAGACCGCTAGCGGGGGACACGGATACGCAGTATTTT. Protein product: CASRPLAGDTDTQYF.